Each of the 20 T cell receptor beta chains below was sequenced from the same sample in a study of neoadjuvant anti-PD-1 for oral cavity cancer. Here immunoSEQ multiplex PCR was the method, and the copy in TCRdb shows in-frame clones only, minus some. The table lists 70,000 to 95,000 clones, 70% to 85% of them singletons. Sequencing was performed on PBMCs, taken before nivolumab (anti-PD-1) treatment. Receptors were obtained from a person between 40 and 85 years old with oral cavity squamous cell carcinoma.

The chain links TRBV5-1 to TRBJ1-1; D is possibly TRBD1 (6 bases). Germline V gene sequence: CDR1 SGHRS, CDR2 YFSETQ. The length of the CDR3 is 13 residues. Trimming cost V 4 bases and J 4 bases, with 11 bases left between them. The CDR3 DNA follows: TGCGCCAGCAGCGGAACAGGGTCCACTGAAGCTTTCTTT. Amino acids: CASSGTGSTEAFF.

V is TRBV29-1 and J is TRBJ2-7; maybe TRBD1 (5 bases). Germline V gene sequence: CDR1 SQVTM, CDR2 ANQGSEA. This CDR3 spans 13 amino acids. Trimming removed 1 base from V and 0 bases from J, with 7 bases in between. The CDR3 nucleotides are TGCAGCGTTGAAGGACAGTCCTCCTACGAGCAGTACTTC. Protein: CSVEGQSSYEQYF.

The V and J genes are TRBV7-9 and TRBJ2-7; 15 positions match TRBD2. CDR3 length: 15 amino acids. After removal of 4 bases from V and 3 bases from J, the junction contained 1 base not matched to a gene. The germline CDR1 and CDR2 sequences are SEHNR and FQNEAQ (reference sequence). CDR3 in DNA: TGTGCCAGCAGCTGGGGACTAGCGGGAGGCTACGAGCAGTACTTC. Its translation is CASSWGLAGGYEQYF.

This chain joins TRBV2 and TRBJ1-1; the D gene is possibly TRBD1 (5 bases). V dropped 8 bases and J dropped 1 base, with 11 bases sitting between them. Looked up from germline, CDR1 is SNHLY and CDR2 is FYNNEI. The CDR3 covers 13 residues. The CDR3 loop is CASGYGANTEAFF. Written as DNA, the CDR3 is TGTGCCAGCGGATACGGGGCGAACACTGAAGCTTTCTTT. The full variable domain, with the rest looked up from reference TRBV2 and TRBJ1-1, is EPEVTQTPSHQVTQMGQEVILRCVPISNHLYFYWYRQILGQKVEFLVSFYNNEISEKSEIFDDQFSVERPDGSNFTLKIRSTKLEDSAMYFCASGYGANTEAFFGQGTRLTVV.

The genes are TRBV10-1 and TRBJ2-5; 8 nucleotides align to TRBD1. V lost 6 bases, J lost 5 bases, and 8 bases stayed unmatched. The germline CDR1 and CDR2 sequences are WNHNN and SYGVQD (reference sequence). The CDR3 loop spans 14 amino acids. CDR3 sequence reads: CASSDDRGGETQYF. The DNA of the CDR3 is TGCGCCAGCAGCGACGACAGGGGCGGGGAGACCCAGTACTTC.

The chain joins TRBV6-1 to TRBJ2-7, with 9 bases that match TRBD2. V shed 8 bases and J 1 base; nucleotides not matched to a gene: 9. This CDR3 contains 15 residues. Germline CDR1 is MNHNS and CDR2 is SASEGT. As DNA, the CDR3 is TGTGCCAGCTGGGAGACTAGCGGCTTTTCCTACGAGCAGTACTTC. Translating it yields CASWETSGFSYEQYF.

This sequence joins TRBV7-8 and TRBJ2-2, with unresolved D. Germline CDR1 is SGHVS and CDR2 is FQNEAQ. Trimming shortened V by 5 bases and J by 0 bases, and 13 bases separated the two germline ends. This CDR3 region has 16 residues. This CDR3 is CASSPLTNTNTGELFF. In DNA, the CDR3 is TGTGCCAGCAGCCCCTTGACAAATACGAACACCGGGGAGCTGTTTTTT.

This rearrangement joins TRBV10-3 to TRBJ2-5, with a possible D match to TRBD2 (6 bases). There are 14 residues in the CDR3. The V gene lost 1 base and the J gene lost 3 bases, with 9 bases spanning the gap. Germline V gene data show CDR1 as ENHRY and CDR2 as SYGVKD. The CDR3 nucleotides are TGTGCCATCAGTGAGTGGCGGGGAGAAGAGACCCAGTACTTC. Amino acids: CAISEWRGEETQYF.

This clone was detected ten times or more. The J gene is TRBJ2-6, the V gene TRBV6-1; a possible D gene is TRBD1 (5 bases). Germline lookup yields CDR1 MNHNS and CDR2 SASEGT. CDR3 length equals 18 residues. The germline V and J ends were trimmed by 0 bases and 0 bases, with 12 bases remaining between them. As DNA, the CDR3 is TGTGCCAGCAGTGAAGCAGCAGGGCTTAACTCTGGGGCCAACGTCCTGACTTTC. Amino acids: CASSEAAGLNSGANVLTF.

The chain carries TRBV9 and TRBJ2-7; 10 nucleotides line up with TRBD2. V shed 0 bases, J shed 5 bases, and the junction held 5 bases outside the gene matches. Germline CDR1 is SGDLS and CDR2 is YYNGEE. The CDR3 contains 15 residues. The CDR3 here is CASSVAASGRHEQYF. The DNA for the CDR3 is TGTGCCAGCAGCGTAGCGGCTAGCGGGAGACACGAGCAGTACTTC.

This clone was seen a handful of times. As DNA, the CDR3 is TGTGCCAGCAGTCCCGACATCACAGATACGCAGTATTTT. Translating it yields CASSPDITDTQYF. This rearrangement joins TRBV2 to TRBJ2-3; D is uncertain. The germline gives CDR1 SNHLY, CDR2 FYNNEI. The CDR3 spans 13 residues. V gave up 5 bases and J gave up 2 bases, with 8 bases separating them.

The chain has TRBV27 and TRBJ1-5; D gene uncertain. Per germline, CDR1 MNHEY and CDR2 SMNVEV (reference sequence). The V and J ends lost 4 bases and 7 bases respectively, with 5 bases between them. This CDR3 contains 11 residues. The CDR3 reads CASSSWQPQHF. DNA for the CDR3: TGTGCCAGCAGTTCCTGGCAGCCCCAGCATTTT.

This clone was detected only a few times. The chain links TRBV7-9 to TRBJ1-5, with D tentatively TRBD1 (5 bases). The germline gives CDR1 SEHNR, CDR2 FQNEAQ (reference sequence). The ends were cut back, 3 bases at V and 6 bases at J, with 9 bases in the middle. CDR3 size: 13 residues. The CDR3 nucleotides are TGTGCCAGCAGCTTTGGGGGGGGTCAGCCCCAGCATTTT. This sequence encodes CASSFGGGQPQHF.

V gene TRBV4-1 combines with J gene TRBJ1-1; TRBD1 might be the D (6 bases). The CDR3 totals 15 residues. Germline V gene lookup returns CDR1 MGHRA and CDR2 YSYEKL. With 0 bases removed from V and 5 bases from J, the gap between germline ends came to 13 bases. Here the CDR3 reads CASSQDRDILTEAFF. DNA of the CDR3: TGCGCCAGCAGCCAAGACCGGGACATTCTAACTGAAGCTTTCTTT.

The genes are TRBV4-2 and TRBJ2-3; D not certain. The V and J ends lost 0 bases and 5 bases respectively, with 6 bases between them. The CDR3 extends over 13 amino acids. Germline V lookup: CDR1 LGHNA, CDR2 YNFKEQ. CDR3 sequence: CASSQEVGDTQYF. For the CDR3, the DNA is TGTGCCAGCAGCCAAGAGGTTGGAGATACGCAGTATTTT.

This clone turned up a few times. The chain employs TRBV29-1 and TRBJ2-1, with D possibly matching TRBD2 (5 bases). Trimming cost V 3 bases and J 4 bases, with 7 bases left between them. CDR1 SQVTM and CDR2 ANQGSEA come from the germline V gene. This CDR3 spans 12 amino acids. The CDR3 spells CSVDTGYNEQFF. The CDR3 DNA sequence: TGCAGCGTTGACACGGGATACAATGAGCAGTTCTTC.

The chain has TRBV5-6 and TRBJ2-3; 10 nucleotides line up with TRBD1. CDR1 and CDR2 (germline): SGHDT, YYEEEE. Trimming cost V 4 bases and J 4 bases; bases outside gene matches: 6. The CDR3 length is 15 residues. The CDR3 bases are TGTGCCAGCAGCCTTGGACAGGGGGTGGCAGATACGCAGTATTTT. The encoded protein is CASSLGQGVADTQYF.

The V gene is TRBV7-2, the J gene TRBJ2-7; D perhaps matches TRBD2 (6 bases). Trimming took 1 base from V and 6 from J, leaving 16 bases between them. The CDR3 sequence is 15 residues long. The germline gives CDR1 SGHTA, CDR2 FQGNSA. This CDR3 is CASSLGGRGITEQYF. DNA of the CDR3: TGTGCCAGCAGCTTAGGAGGTCGCGGGATTACCGAGCAGTACTTC.

The rearrangement joins TRBV7-2 to TRBJ2-5; 8 nucleotides align to TRBD2. The J call could be wrong; TRBJ2-7 is a better fit for the DNA end. The CDR3 runs to 15 residues. Germline V gives CDR1 SGHTA, CDR2 FQGNSA. CDR3 DNA sequence: TGTGCCAGCAGCGAGGAGCGGGAGCGCTACTACGAGCAGTACTTC. Translated, it gives CASSEERERYYEQYF.

V and J are TRBV7-6 and TRBJ2-7, with TRBD2 matching over 8 bases. The CDR3 sequence is 19 residues long. Losses at the gene ends were 4 bases for V and 3 bases for J; bases not matched to a gene: 20. CDR1 and CDR2 (germline): SGHVS, FNYEAQ. As DNA, the CDR3 is TGTGCCAGCAGCTCACAGCTAGCGGGCTACGGGCTGGGGAGCTACGAGCAGTACTTC. It codes for CASSSQLAGYGLGSYEQYF.